This entry features one T cell receptor beta chain sequence. Its antigen is unidentified. This entry is derived from a study of OX40 agonist ivuxolimab in advanced cancers. Overall study: Patients took ivuxolimab, an agonistic anti-OX40 (CD134) antibody. Findings and limits, study-wide: Some patients who did not respond also had low normalized T-cell clonal expansion. Expanded clones belonging to CD8+ T cells outnumbered, on average, those of CD4+.

The repertoire was sequenced with immunoSEQ multiplex PCR; TCRdb's copy has only in-frame clones and lacks some. This sample has around 140,000 clones, with approximately 90% found just once. Trimming removed 5 bases from V and 4 bases from J, with 17 bases in between. The CDR3 extends over 15 amino acids. Germline V CDR1 and CDR2: LGHNA, YSLEER. The sequencing used CD4+ or CD8+ T cells sorted from blood, collected in a trial of the OX40 agonist ivuxolimab. The clonotype was recovered from an adult with an advanced solid tumor such as melanoma, head and neck, liver or kidney cancer. This chain connects TRBV4-3 to TRBJ2-5; D assignment may be TRBD1 or TRBD2 (5 bases each). The CDR3 region is CASSFGQGAGETQYF. The CDR3 DNA reads as TGCGCCAGCAGCTTTGGGCAAGGGGCGGGAGAGACCCAGTACTTC.